The 27 T cell receptor beta chains below were found in one sample sequenced in a study of blood T cell repertoires in COVID-19. Some clones are missing from TCRdb's copy, which holds only in-frame ones; the method was immunoSEQ multiplex PCR. The table includes nearly 350,000 clones, about 90% detected once. Sequenced material: peripheral blood. Receptors originate from a woman in her seventies with COVID-19, enrolled during active disease.

This clone was observed once. This chain links TRBV11-3 with TRBJ1-1; D uncertain. The CDR3 is 14 residues long. Germline V gene sequence: CDR1 SGHNT, CDR2 YENEEA. V dropped 5 bases and J dropped 0 bases, with 10 bases sitting between them. The CDR3 bases are TGTGCCAGCAGCGCCTCCGGGGTGAACACTGAAGCTTTCTTT. This sequence encodes CASSASGVNTEAFF.

This sequence joins TRBV4-1 and TRBJ1-1, with 7 nucleotides matching TRBD1. The V segment lost 3 bases and the J segment 3 bases; nucleotides outside the gene matches: 7. CDR1 and CDR2 from the germline V gene are MGHRA and YSYEKL. The CDR3 extends over 15 amino acids. In DNA, the CDR3 is TGCGCCAGCAGCCAGGGACAGTTGGGAGACACTGAAGCTTTCTTT. This encodes CASSQGQLGDTEAFF.

The gene calls are TRBV6-5 and TRBJ2-7; TRBD1 matches at 7 bases. The CDR3 length is 13 residues. V lost 5 bases to trimming and J lost 4 bases; unmatched junction nucleotides: 5. Germline-derived CDR1 and CDR2 are MNHEY and SVGAGI. Here the CDR3 DNA reads TGTGCCAGCAGTCCCCAACAGGGGTACGAGCAGTACTTC. Translated: CASSPQQGYEQYF.

V and J are TRBV24-1 and TRBJ1-2, with 7 bases fitting TRBD1. This CDR3 is built from 15 residues. Looked up from germline, CDR1 is KGHDR and CDR2 is SFDVKD. With V trimmed by 3 bases and J by 7 bases, 10 bases remained unmatched. Here the CDR3 reads CATSDPQQGRGGYTF. The CDR3 nucleotides are TGTGCCACCAGTGATCCTCAACAGGGGAGAGGTGGCTACACCTTC.

The count of this clone is one. The chain uses TRBV15 and TRBJ2-5; D is perhaps TRBD2 (5 bases). V shed 2 bases and J shed 4 bases, with 11 bases lying between them. Germline V gene data show CDR1 as LNHNV and CDR2 as YYDKDF (reference sequence). The CDR3 runs to 14 residues. CDR3 residues: CATSRIHGGETQYF. The DNA for the CDR3 is TGTGCCACCAGCAGAATACACGGAGGAGAGACCCAGTACTTC.

This clone was detected only once. The chain has TRBV10-3 and TRBJ2-1; D may be TRBD2 (5 bases). Between the trimmed V and J ends, which lost 10 bases and 5 bases, there was a span of 12 bases. The germline V gene has CDR1 ENHRY and CDR2 SYGVKD. This CDR3 has 12 residues. CDR3 nucleotide sequence: TGTGCCACCCGACGGGGAGACAATGAGCAGTTCTTC. It encodes CATRRGDNEQFF.

The V gene is TRBV9, the J gene TRBJ2-3, with D perhaps matching TRBD1 (5 bases). V lost 3 bases to trimming and J lost 3 bases, with 11 bases between them. There are 14 residues in the CDR3. CDR1 SGDLS and CDR2 YYNGEE come from the germline V gene. The CDR3 region is CASSGGGHTDTQYF. CDR3 in DNA: TGTGCCAGCAGCGGGGGTGGACATACAGATACGCAGTATTTT.

The chain links TRBV2 to TRBJ2-5; 10 bases align to TRBD2. CDR3 length equals 17 residues. V shed 2 bases and J 6 bases; nucleotides not matched to a gene: 12. CDR1 and CDR2 from the germline V gene are SNHLY and FYNNEI. This chain's CDR3 is CASSEQPRPSGGKTQYF. CDR3 in DNA: TGTGCCAGCAGTGAACAGCCCCGGCCTAGCGGGGGCAAGACCCAGTACTTC.

CDR3 DNA sequence: TGTGCCAGCAGACAGGGGACGGGACAGCCCCAGCATTTT. Translated: CASRQGTGQPQHF. The chain combines TRBV6-5 with TRBJ1-5, with 7 bases matching TRBD1. This CDR3 is 13 amino acids long. CDR1 and CDR2 from the germline V gene are MNHEY and SVGAGI. V shed 6 bases and J 7 bases; nucleotides not matched to a gene: 6.

This chain links TRBV5-1 with TRBJ2-1; D possibly corresponds to TRBD2 (6 bases). This CDR3 contains 12 residues. V lost 4 bases and J lost 7, with 9 bases in between. The germline V gene encodes CDR1 SGHRS and CDR2 YFSETQ. The CDR3 here is CASSGGFNEQFF. The CDR3, as DNA: TGCGCCAGCAGCGGGGGGTTTAATGAGCAGTTCTTC.

The V call is TRBV6-6, the J call TRBJ1-3; 8 nucleotides match TRBD1. J lost 0 bases, V lost 5 bases, and 6 bases had no gene match. The germline V gene has CDR1 MNHNY and CDR2 SVGAGI (reference sequence). CDR3 length: 16 amino acids. This CDR3 reads CASSGPGQVSGNTIYF. In DNA form, the CDR3 reads TGTGCCAGCAGTGGGCCGGGACAGGTCTCTGGAAACACCATATATTTT.

V is TRBV7-2 and J is TRBJ1-3, with D unclear. The V end lost 0 bases, the J end lost 0 bases, and 12 bases lay between the germline ends. The CDR3 has 17 amino acids. Germline CDR1 and CDR2: SGHTA and FQGNSA. CDR3 amino acids: CASSLAPVPLSGNTIYF. CDR3 coding DNA: TGTGCCAGCAGCTTAGCTCCGGTTCCGCTCTCTGGAAACACCATATATTTT.

This chain links TRBV7-2 with TRBJ2-2, with 9 bases matching TRBD1. The CDR3 is made up of 15 amino acids. Per the germline V gene, CDR1 is SGHTA and CDR2 is FQGNSA. Trimming at V came to 4 bases and at J to 7 bases, leaving 7 bases not matched to a gene. The CDR3 DNA reads TGTGCCAGCAGCTCGGGACAGGGAAAGGGCGGGGAGCTGTTTTTT. Its protein product is CASSSGQGKGGELFF.

The rearrangement links TRBV7-8 to TRBJ1-4, with 8 nucleotides matching TRBD1. J was trimmed by 7 bases and V by 3 bases; bases with no gene match: 4. CDR3 length: 14 amino acids. CDR1 and CDR2 (germline): SGHVS, FQNEAQ. CDR3 sequence (DNA): TGTGCCAGCAGCTTGGACAGGGTTGGTGAAAAACTGTTTTTT. Residues: CASSLDRVGEKLFF.

The J gene is TRBJ1-2, the V gene TRBV11-2, with 9 bases matching TRBD1. The CDR3 length is 16 residues. Unmatched junction bases numbered 12, after V lost 4 bases and J lost 6 bases. Germline values: CDR1 SGHAT, CDR2 FQNNGV. Here the CDR3 DNA reads TGTGCCAGCAGCTACCTACTAACAGGGGGCGGAGATGGCTACACCTTC. Protein sequence: CASSYLLTGGGDGYTF.

The V and J genes are TRBV3-1 (or the pseudogene TRBV3-2) and TRBJ1-1; D is possibly TRBD1 (5 bases). V was cut by 0 bases and J by 7 bases, with 18 bases left in between. The germline CDR1 and CDR2 sequences are LGHDT and YNNKEL (reference sequence). The CDR3 is made up of 16 amino acids. Written as DNA, the CDR3 is TGTGCCAGCAGCCAAGATGGTGGGGCTTACATCATTGAAGCTTTCTTT. Amino acid sequence: CASSQDGGAYIIEAFF.

The chain combines TRBV6-5 with TRBJ1-5, with 8 bases fitting TRBD1. Germline V gene data show CDR1 as MNHEY and CDR2 as SVGAGI. V lost 2 bases to trimming and J lost 2 bases; unmatched junction nucleotides: 5. The CDR3 contains 16 residues. The CDR3 nucleotides read TGTGCCAGCAGTTACACCGACAGGGGAGGCAATCAGCCCCAGCATTTT. This translates into CASSYTDRGGNQPQHF.

As to this clone: The same CDR3 can be traced to other DNA sequences in this sample. The chain recombines TRBV5-1 with TRBJ1-1; no definite D call. CDR1 SGHRS and CDR2 YFSETQ come from the germline V gene. The CDR3 loop spans 13 amino acids. V was trimmed by 1 base and J by 1 base, leaving 5 bases between them. CDR3 bases: TGCGCCAGCAGCTTGAACTCGAACACTGAAGCTTTCTTT. As protein: CASSLNSNTEAFF.

This chain uses TRBV4-1 with TRBJ1-1, with D uncertain. Trimming cost V 3 bases and J 1 base, with 12 bases left between them. Germline loops: CDR1 MGHRA, CDR2 YSYEKL. This CDR3 region has 15 residues. The CDR3 loop reads CASSQPPVGNTEAFF. The CDR3 DNA sequence: TGCGCCAGCAGCCAGCCCCCGGTTGGGAACACTGAAGCTTTCTTT.

The V gene is TRBV6-1, the J gene TRBJ1-1; 9 bases fit TRBD1. With V trimmed by 0 bases and J by 6 bases, 2 bases remained unmatched. This CDR3 spans 14 amino acids. The germline V gene has CDR1 MNHNS and CDR2 SASEGT. In nucleotides, the CDR3 is TGTGCCAGCAGTGAAGCGAGGACAGGGGCTGAAGCTTTCTTT. It specifies CASSEARTGAEAFF.

A few counts support this clone. V and J are TRBV28 and TRBJ1-5; D may be TRBD1 (5 bases). This CDR3 region has 14 residues. Germline CDR1 reads MDHEN; CDR2 reads SYDVKM. V lost 7 bases and J lost 3, with 13 bases in between. The CDR3 coding sequence is TGTGCCAGCAAAGGGGCCAGGGTCAATCAGCCCCAGCATTTT. Residues: CASKGARVNQPQHF.

The rearrangement joins TRBV9 to TRBJ2-5; D remains unclear. V lost 3 bases and J lost 0, with 6 bases in between. The germline CDR1 and CDR2 sequences are SGDLS and YYNGEE. CDR3 length: 13 amino acids. CDR3 sequence: CASSGRYQETQYF. DNA of the CDR3: TGTGCCAGCAGCGGTCGTTACCAAGAGACCCAGTACTTC.

Of note for this clone: The DNA is omitted, as the CDR3 cannot be located on it reliably, and the CDR3 follows TCRdb's listing. The genes are TRBV6-5 and TRBJ2-7; TRBD1 is the table's D call and was not checked against the DNA. Germline CDR1 MNHEY, CDR2 SVGAGI. The CDR3 is 13 residues long, ends included. CDR3 sequence reads: CASILDNRYEQYF.

The chain employs TRBV6-5 and TRBJ1-6, with TRBD1 as a possible D gene (6 bases). V was trimmed by 8 bases and J by 7 bases, leaving 9 bases between them. The CDR3 consists of 12 residues. Per the germline V gene, CDR1 is MNHEY and CDR2 is SVGAGI. The CDR3 coding sequence is TGTGCCAGCGCGAGGGGGAATTCACCCCTCCACTTT. Translated: CASARGNSPLHF.

This clone turned up a few times. The J gene is TRBJ1-5, the V gene TRBV19; 9 bases line up with TRBD1. From germline, CDR1 is LNHDA and CDR2 SQIVND (reference sequence). CDR3 size: 18 residues. The V and J ends lost 5 bases and 0 bases, in that order; junction bases with no gene match: 11. The CDR3 loop reads CASSPGTGRSYSNQPQHF. CDR3 coding DNA: TGTGCCAGTAGTCCCGGGACAGGGCGAAGTTATAGCAATCAGCCCCAGCATTTT.

The DNA of the CDR3 is TGTGCTAGTGGTTTCAGCGGGGGCCTTTACAATGAGCAGTTCTTC. It encodes CASGFSGGLYNEQFF. The chain carries TRBV12-5 and TRBJ2-1, with TRBD2 matching 8 bases. Germline CDR1 reads LGHNT; CDR2 reads FRNRAP. CDR3 length equals 15 residues. V shed 3 bases and J 4 bases; nucleotides not matched to a gene: 5.

J is TRBJ2-2 and V is TRBV9, with a tentative D call TRBD2 (5 bases). CDR1 is SGDLS and CDR2 is YYNGEE in the germline V gene. V lost 0 bases to trimming and J lost 4 bases, with 13 bases between them. The CDR3 covers 16 residues. The CDR3: CASSVVPPGSTGELFF. In DNA form, the CDR3 reads TGTGCCAGCAGCGTAGTCCCCCCGGGGAGCACCGGGGAGCTGTTTTTT.